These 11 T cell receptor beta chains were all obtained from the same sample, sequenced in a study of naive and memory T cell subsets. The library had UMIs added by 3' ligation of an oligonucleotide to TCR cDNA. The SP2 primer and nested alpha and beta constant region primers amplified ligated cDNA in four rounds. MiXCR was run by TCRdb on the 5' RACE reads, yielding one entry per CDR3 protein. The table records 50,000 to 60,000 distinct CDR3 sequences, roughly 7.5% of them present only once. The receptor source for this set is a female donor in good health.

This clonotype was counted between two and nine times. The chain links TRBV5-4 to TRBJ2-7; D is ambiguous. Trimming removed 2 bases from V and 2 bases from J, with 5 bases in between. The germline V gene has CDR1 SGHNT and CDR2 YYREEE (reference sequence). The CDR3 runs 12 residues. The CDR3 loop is CASSFDTYEQYF. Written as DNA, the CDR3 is TGTGCCAGCAGCTTTGATACCTACGAGCAGTACTTC.

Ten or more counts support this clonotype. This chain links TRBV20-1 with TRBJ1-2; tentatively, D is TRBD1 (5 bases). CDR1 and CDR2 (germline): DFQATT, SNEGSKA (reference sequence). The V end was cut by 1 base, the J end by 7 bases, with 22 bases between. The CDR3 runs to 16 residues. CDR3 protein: CSARGGVGDGSPGYTF. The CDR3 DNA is TGCAGTGCTAGAGGGGGGGTTGGGGATGGAAGCCCTGGCTACACCTTC.

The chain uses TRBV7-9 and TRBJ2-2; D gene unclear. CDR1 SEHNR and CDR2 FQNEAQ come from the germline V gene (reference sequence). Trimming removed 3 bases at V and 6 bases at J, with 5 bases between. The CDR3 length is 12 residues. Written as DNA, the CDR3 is TGTGCCAGCAGCTTTAGCTCCGGGGAGCTGTTTTTT. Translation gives CASSFSSGELFF.

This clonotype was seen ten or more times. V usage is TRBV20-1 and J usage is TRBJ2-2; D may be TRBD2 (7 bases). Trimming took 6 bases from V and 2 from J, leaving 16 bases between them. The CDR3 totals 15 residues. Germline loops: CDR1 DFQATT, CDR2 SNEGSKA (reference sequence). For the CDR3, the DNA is TGCAGTGCGAGACGGGGGGCCATTAACACCGGGGAGCTGTTTTTT. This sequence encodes CSARRGAINTGELFF.

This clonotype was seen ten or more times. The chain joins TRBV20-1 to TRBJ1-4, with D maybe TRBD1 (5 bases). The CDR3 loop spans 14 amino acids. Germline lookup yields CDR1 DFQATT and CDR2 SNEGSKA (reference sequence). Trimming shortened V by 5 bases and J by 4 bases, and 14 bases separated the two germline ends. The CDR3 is CSAGARGNNEKLFF. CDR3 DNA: TGCAGTGCTGGGGCGAGGGGAAATAATGAAAAACTGTTTTTT.

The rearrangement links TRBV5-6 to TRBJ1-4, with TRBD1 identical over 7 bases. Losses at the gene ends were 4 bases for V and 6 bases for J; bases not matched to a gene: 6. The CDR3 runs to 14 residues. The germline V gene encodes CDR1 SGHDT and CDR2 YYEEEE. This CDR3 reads CASSDRVVDEKLFF. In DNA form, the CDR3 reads TGTGCCAGCAGCGACAGGGTGGTAGATGAAAAACTGTTTTTT.

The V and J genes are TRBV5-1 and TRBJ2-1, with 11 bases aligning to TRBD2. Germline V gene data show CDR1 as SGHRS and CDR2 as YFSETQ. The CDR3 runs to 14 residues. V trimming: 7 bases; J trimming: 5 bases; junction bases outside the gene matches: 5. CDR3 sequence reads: CASLGTSGNNEQFF. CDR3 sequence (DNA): TGCGCCAGCTTGGGGACTAGCGGAAACAATGAGCAGTTCTTC.

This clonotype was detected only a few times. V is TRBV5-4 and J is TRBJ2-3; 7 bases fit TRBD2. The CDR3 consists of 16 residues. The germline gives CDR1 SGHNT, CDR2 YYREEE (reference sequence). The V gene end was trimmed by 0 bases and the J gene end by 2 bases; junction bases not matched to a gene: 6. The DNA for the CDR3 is TGTGCCAGCAGCTTGGCTGAGCGGGGTTCCACAGATACGCAGTATTTT. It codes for CASSLAERGSTDTQYF.

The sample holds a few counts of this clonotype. As DNA, the CDR3 is TGCGCCAGCAGCCAAGAACTAGCGAGGTTTGAGGGGACCGGGGAGCTGTTTTTT. It codes for CASSQELARFEGTGELFF. The chain recombines TRBV4-3 with TRBJ2-2, with 7 bases lining up with TRBD2. Germline V gives CDR1 LGHNA, CDR2 YSLEER. Losses at the gene ends were 0 bases for V and 5 bases for J; bases not matched to a gene: 12. The CDR3 spans 18 residues.

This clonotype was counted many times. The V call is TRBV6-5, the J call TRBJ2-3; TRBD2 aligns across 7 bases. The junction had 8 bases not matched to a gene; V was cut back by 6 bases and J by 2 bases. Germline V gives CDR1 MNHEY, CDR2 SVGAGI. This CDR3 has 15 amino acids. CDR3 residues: CASSLRAGYTDTQYF. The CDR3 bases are TGTGCCAGCAGCCTTCGAGCGGGGTACACAGATACGCAGTATTTT.

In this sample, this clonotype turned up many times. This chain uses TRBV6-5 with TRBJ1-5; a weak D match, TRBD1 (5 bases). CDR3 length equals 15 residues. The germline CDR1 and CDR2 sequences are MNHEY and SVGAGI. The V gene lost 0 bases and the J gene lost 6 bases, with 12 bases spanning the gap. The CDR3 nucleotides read TGTGCCAGCAGTTACTCGAGGTGGGGGGTTCAGCCCCAGCATTTT. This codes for CASSYSRWGVQPQHF.